This TCR beta chain was retrieved from a study of PD-1 blockade in classical Hodgkin lymphoma. The CDR3 has 15 amino acids. Trimming removed 3 bases from V and 2 bases from J; junction bases left unmatched: 4. CDR1 is SEHNR and CDR2 is FQNEAQ in the germline V gene (reference sequence). This sample's time point: cycle 4 day 1 (C4D1), after 6 weeks of nivolumab. Every patient experienced relapse after autologous stem cell transplantation, and brentuximab vedotin exposure varied. Progressive disease, partial response or complete response was each patient's best response. This table comes from immunoSEQ multiplex PCR, and its TCRdb copy is limited to in-frame clones, with some not included. The table has approximately 100,000 clones, 75% to 85% seen once.

The sequenced sample was peripheral blood mononuclear cells (PBMCs), obtained before the fourth cycle of nivolumab. This TCR came from a human donor with classical Hodgkin lymphoma. The genes are TRBV7-9 and TRBJ2-1; TRBD1 matches at 7 bases. This CDR3 reads CASSFQTGTYNEQFF. In nucleotides, the CDR3 is TGTGCCAGCAGCTTTCAGACAGGGACCTACAATGAGCAGTTCTTC. The entire variable domain, with the rest obtained from reference TRBV7-9 and TRBJ2-1, is as follows: DTGVSQNPRHKITKRGQNVTFRCDPISEHNRLYWYRQTLGQGPEFLTYFQNEAQLEKSRLLSDRFSAERPKGSFSTLEIQRTEQGDSAMYLCASSFQTGTYNEQFFGPGTRLTVL.